A selection of T cell receptor beta chains follows, all from one sample in a study of cytomegalovirus exposure and HLA in healthy donors. Profiling relied on immunoSEQ multiplex PCR, and the TCRdb table lists in-frame clones only, not all of them. This sample carries 60,000 to 70,000 clones, over 60% of them seen once, and the ten largest clones take roughly 25%. Sequenced sample: PBMCs. Every receptor here comes from a man between 45 and 60 years old in good health and CMV-seropositive. Each CDR3 is given with its conserved first and last residue. A D gene is named only where the DNA matches it firmly. Not all rows give a size; the values are once, few, many and, for expanded clones, a class.

clone size: -
D gene: -
J gene: TRBJ1-4
V gene: TRBV23-1
CDR3 DNA: TGCGCCAGCAGTCAATCGAGGGCAGACTCCAACCATCTGAGAGACAATGAAAAACTGTTTTTT
CDR3 protein: CASSQSRADSNHLRDNEKLFF

clone size: -
D gene: -
J gene: TRBJ1-1
V gene: TRBV7-9
CDR3 DNA: TGTGCCAGCAGCCCAAAAGCTTTCTTT
CDR3 protein: CASSPKAFF

clone size: medium-sized
D gene: -
J gene: TRBJ2-3
V gene: TRBV7-9
CDR3 DNA: TGTGCCAGCAGCCCACCCGCGGGTAGCACAGATACGCAGTATTTT
CDR3 protein: CASSPPAGSTDTQYF

clone size: -
D gene: -
J gene: TRBJ1-5
V gene: TRBV7-2
CDR3 DNA: TGTGCCAGCAGCTTACGGACAGATCAGCCCCAGCATTTT
CDR3 protein: CASSLRTDQPQHF

clone size: -
D gene: TRBD2
J gene: TRBJ2-7
V gene: TRBV29-1
CDR3 DNA: TGCAGCGTTGGTAGCGGGGGGCTCTTGGGGGAGCAGTACTTC
CDR3 protein: CSVGSGGLLGEQYF

clone size: -
D gene: TRBD1
J gene: TRBJ2-7
V gene: TRBV2
CDR3 DNA: TGTGCCAGCAGCGGCGGGACAGGGGACGAGCAGTACTTC
CDR3 protein: CASSGGTGDEQYF

clone size: -
D gene: TRBD1
J gene: TRBJ1-5
V gene: TRBV29-1
CDR3 DNA: TGCAGCGTTGGCGGTGGGCAGGGGGACAATCAGCCCCAGCATTTT
CDR3 protein: CSVGGGQGDNQPQHF

clone size: -
D gene: TRBD1
J gene: TRBJ2-5
V gene: TRBV10-1
CDR3 DNA: TGCGCCAGCAGTGAGGGACAGGGCAAGAGGGGAGAGACCCAGTACTTC
CDR3 protein: CASSEGQGKRGETQYF

clone size: once
D gene: TRBD1
J gene: TRBJ2-7
V gene: TRBV29-1
CDR3 DNA: TGCAGCGCCTCACAGGGGGAAAGGTACGAGCAGTACTTC
CDR3 protein: CSASQGERYEQYF

clone size: -
D gene: TRBD2
J gene: TRBJ2-5
V gene: TRBV28
CDR3 DNA: TGTGCCAGCAGTATGACTAGCGGGAGTAACAACAGAGAGACCCAGTACTTC
CDR3 protein: CASSMTSGSNNRETQYF

clone size: few
D gene: -
J gene: TRBJ1-6
V gene: TRBV30
CDR3 DNA: TGTGCCTGGACTGACCGAGGCAATTCACCCCTCCACTTT
CDR3 protein: CAWTDRGNSPLHF

clone size: -
D gene: -
J gene: TRBJ2-7
V gene: TRBV21-1
CDR3 DNA: TGTGCCAGCAGCAAGGAAGGGGCGCGGGAGCAGTACTTC
CDR3 protein: CASSKEGAREQYF

clone size: few
D gene: -
J gene: TRBJ1-1
V gene: TRBV10-1
CDR3 DNA: TGCGCCAGCAGTAAGACAGGTTCGGCTGAAGCTTTCTTT
CDR3 protein: CASSKTGSAEAFF

clone size: -
D gene: -
J gene: TRBJ1-2
V gene: TRBV5-5
CDR3 DNA: TGTGCCAGCAGCGCCCAGGGAGGGTTTGAGTATGGCTACACCTTC
CDR3 protein: CASSAQGGFEYGYTF

clone size: -
D gene: -
J gene: TRBJ1-5
V gene: TRBV27
CDR3 DNA: TGTGCCAGTTCCCCCTATAGCAATCAGCCCCAGCATTTT
CDR3 protein: CASSPYSNQPQHF

clone size: -
D gene: -
J gene: TRBJ2-3
V gene: TRBV9
CDR3 DNA: TGTGCCAGCAGCTCCCGGAGGGACACAGATACGCAGTATTTT
CDR3 protein: CASSSRRDTDTQYF

clone size: -
D gene: TRBD2
J gene: TRBJ2-4
V gene: TRBV5-6
CDR3 DNA: TGTGCCAGCAGCCAGACCGGGACTAGCGGAGCCAAAAACATTCAGTACTTC
CDR3 protein: CASSQTGTSGAKNIQYF

clone size: -
D gene: TRBD1
J gene: TRBJ2-7
V gene: TRBV7-9
CDR3 DNA: TGTGCCAGCAGCTCAATGTGGGACAGCGTAACCTACGAGCAGTACTTC
CDR3 protein: CASSSMWDSVTYEQYF

clone size: -
D gene: -
J gene: TRBJ1-1
V gene: TRBV5-8
CDR3 DNA: TGTGCCAGCAGCTTGGGCTTGACGCGCGGCACTGAAGCTTTCTTT
CDR3 protein: CASSLGLTRGTEAFF

clone size: -
D gene: TRBD1
J gene: TRBJ2-7
V gene: TRBV27
CDR3 DNA: TGTGCCAGCAGGACGACAGGGTCCTACGAGCAGTACTTC
CDR3 protein: CASRTTGSYEQYF

clone size: once
D gene: TRBD1
J gene: TRBJ1-1
V gene: TRBV7-9
CDR3 DNA: TGTGCCAGCAGCCTGGGACAGGGGAACACTGAAGCTTTCTTT
CDR3 protein: CASSLGQGNTEAFF

clone size: -
D gene: TRBD2
J gene: TRBJ2-7
V gene: TRBV30
CDR3 DNA: TGTGCCTGGAAGGGTGCGGGAGGAGCGGGGGGCGGGAGGGAGCAGTACTTC
CDR3 protein: CAWKGAGGAGGGREQYF

clone size: -
D gene: -
J gene: TRBJ1-2
V gene: TRBV6-6
CDR3 DNA: TGTGCCAGCAGTTACCGGGGGTCGCGTTGGCAGGCCCCGTTCTCCTTC
CDR3 protein: CASSYRGSRWQAPFSF

clone size: -
D gene: TRBD1
J gene: TRBJ1-5
V gene: TRBV27
CDR3 DNA: TGTGCCAGCAGTTTTCTCGCGACAGGGGGCAATCAGCCCCAGCATTTT
CDR3 protein: CASSFLATGGNQPQHF

clone size: few
D gene: TRBD1
J gene: TRBJ2-1
V gene: TRBV7-6
CDR3 DNA: TGTGCCAGCAGCTTAGGTACAGGGGTCTACAATGAGCAGTTCTTC
CDR3 protein: CASSLGTGVYNEQFF

clone size: -
D gene: TRBD2
J gene: TRBJ2-7
V gene: TRBV13
CDR3 DNA: TGTGCCAGCAGAATAGCGGGACCGGGACTCGAGCAGTACTTC
CDR3 protein: CASRIAGPGLEQYF

clone size: -
D gene: -
J gene: TRBJ1-2
V gene: TRBV6-1
CDR3 DNA: TGTGCCAGCAGTGAAGCAGCGATAGGGGGTCCCAACTATGGCTACACCTTC
CDR3 protein: CASSEAAIGGPNYGYTF

clone size: few
D gene: -
J gene: TRBJ2-5
V gene: TRBV7-7
CDR3 DNA: TGTGCCAGCAGCCCTCGGGGTCCTGAGACCCAGTACTTC
CDR3 protein: CASSPRGPETQYF

clone size: few
D gene: -
J gene: TRBJ2-1
V gene: TRBV10-1
CDR3 DNA: TGCGCCAGTTCCCCCGGACTAACCAATGAGCAGTTCTTC
CDR3 protein: CASSPGLTNEQFF

clone size: -
D gene: -
J gene: TRBJ1-1
V gene: TRBV6-5
CDR3 DNA: TGTGCCAGCAGTTACGGCGGCCAGAACACTGAAGCTTTCTTT
CDR3 protein: CASSYGGQNTEAFF

clone size: -
D gene: -
J gene: TRBJ2-3
V gene: TRBV2
CDR3 DNA: TGTGCCAGCAGTCCATGGGCCAGCACAGATACGCAGTATTTT
CDR3 protein: CASSPWASTDTQYF

clone size: -
D gene: -
J gene: TRBJ2-1
V gene: TRBV7-8
CDR3 DNA: TGTGCCAGCACCCCTTTCGGTGTATCCTACAATGAGCAGTTCTTC
CDR3 protein: CASTPFGVSYNEQFF

clone size: -
D gene: TRBD1
J gene: TRBJ1-2
V gene: TRBV27
CDR3 DNA: TGTGCCAGCACCAAGACAGGGGCTAACTATGGCTACACCTTC
CDR3 protein: CASTKTGANYGYTF

clone size: -
D gene: -
J gene: TRBJ1-2
V gene: TRBV7-9
CDR3 DNA: TGTGCCAGCAGTTCCGGGACGGGGGGTTTGCAGTCTTTCTATGGCTACACCTTC
CDR3 protein: CASSSGTGGLQSFYGYTF

clone size: -
D gene: TRBD2
J gene: TRBJ2-1
V gene: TRBV10-3
CDR3 DNA: TGTGCCATCAGGGGACTAGCGGGGAACAATGAGCAGTTCTTC
CDR3 protein: CAIRGLAGNNEQFF

clone size: -
D gene: -
J gene: TRBJ2-6
V gene: TRBV9
CDR3 DNA: TGTGCCAGCAGCGTTAGTAGGGCGGGAGGGGCCAACGTCCTGACTTTC
CDR3 protein: CASSVSRAGGANVLTF

clone size: -
D gene: TRBD1
J gene: TRBJ2-1
V gene: TRBV5-1
CDR3 DNA: TGCGCCAGCAGCACAGGGACAGGGGGCCGGTACAATGAGCAGTTCTTC
CDR3 protein: CASSTGTGGRYNEQFF

clone size: -
D gene: -
J gene: TRBJ1-2
V gene: TRBV9
CDR3 DNA: TGTGCCAGCAGCCCCAATCAGGGGAGCGGCTACACCTTC
CDR3 protein: CASSPNQGSGYTF

clone size: -
D gene: TRBD2
J gene: TRBJ2-3
V gene: TRBV19
CDR3 DNA: TGTGCCAGCTCATCACTAGCGGACCTCACAGATACGCAGTATTTT
CDR3 protein: CASSSLADLTDTQYF

clone size: -
D gene: TRBD1
J gene: TRBJ1-1
V gene: TRBV27
CDR3 DNA: TGTGCCAGCAGCCCTAGGACAGGGGGCGTTGAAGCTTTCTTT
CDR3 protein: CASSPRTGGVEAFF

clone size: -
D gene: TRBD2
J gene: TRBJ2-7
V gene: TRBV4-1
CDR3 DNA: TGCGCCAGCAGCCAAGAGATTGGCCAGAGCGGGAGGGCCTACGAGCAGTACTTC
CDR3 protein: CASSQEIGQSGRAYEQYF

clone size: once
D gene: -
J gene: TRBJ1-1
V gene: TRBV7-8
CDR3 DNA: TGTGCCAGCAGCTTATTCTCAGGTGAAGCTTTCTTT
CDR3 protein: CASSLFSGEAFF

clone size: -
D gene: -
J gene: TRBJ1-1
V gene: TRBV6-1
CDR3 DNA: TGTGCCAGCACAGCGACAGAATCCTATGAAGCTTTCTTT
CDR3 protein: CASTATESYEAFF

clone size: -
D gene: TRBD1
J gene: TRBJ1-4
V gene: TRBV5-4
CDR3 DNA: TGTGCCAGCAGCTCGACACAGGGGGCCTTGATCTTT
CDR3 protein: CASSSTQGALIF

clone size: -
D gene: TRBD1
J gene: TRBJ1-1
V gene: TRBV7-3
CDR3 DNA: TGTGCCAGCAGCTTGGGGCAGGGGGCATCCACTGAAGCTTTCTTT
CDR3 protein: CASSLGQGASTEAFF

clone size: few
D gene: -
J gene: TRBJ2-7
V gene: TRBV9
CDR3 DNA: TGTGCCAGCAGCGTAGACTACAGGAGCTACGAGCAGTACTTC
CDR3 protein: CASSVDYRSYEQYF

clone size: once
D gene: TRBD2
J gene: TRBJ2-2
V gene: TRBV7-2
CDR3 DNA: TGTGCCAGCAGCTTGGGCGGGAGCTTGACCGGGGAGCTGTTTTTT
CDR3 protein: CASSLGGSLTGELFF

clone size: -
D gene: -
J gene: TRBJ2-5
V gene: TRBV28
CDR3 DNA: TGTGCCAGCAGTCACGAGGGGACAAACAGGCGCGAGACCCAGTACTTC
CDR3 protein: CASSHEGTNRRETQYF

clone size: -
D gene: TRBD1
J gene: TRBJ2-2
V gene: TRBV5-1
CDR3 DNA: TGCGCCAGCAACCAGCGCCGACCGGGACAGGAGGCCGGGGAGCTGTTTTTT
CDR3 protein: CASNQRRPGQEAGELFF

clone size: -
D gene: -
J gene: TRBJ2-6
V gene: TRBV7-8
CDR3 DNA: TGTGCCAGCAGCCAAGAAGGTACAGGAATTTTCCTCTCTGGGGCCAACGTCCTGACTTTC
CDR3 protein: CASSQEGTGIFLSGANVLTF

clone size: -
D gene: TRBD2
J gene: TRBJ2-7
V gene: TRBV5-8
CDR3 DNA: TGTGCCAGCAGTAGCGGGACACCGAGCTCCTACGAGCAGTACTTC
CDR3 protein: CASSSGTPSSYEQYF